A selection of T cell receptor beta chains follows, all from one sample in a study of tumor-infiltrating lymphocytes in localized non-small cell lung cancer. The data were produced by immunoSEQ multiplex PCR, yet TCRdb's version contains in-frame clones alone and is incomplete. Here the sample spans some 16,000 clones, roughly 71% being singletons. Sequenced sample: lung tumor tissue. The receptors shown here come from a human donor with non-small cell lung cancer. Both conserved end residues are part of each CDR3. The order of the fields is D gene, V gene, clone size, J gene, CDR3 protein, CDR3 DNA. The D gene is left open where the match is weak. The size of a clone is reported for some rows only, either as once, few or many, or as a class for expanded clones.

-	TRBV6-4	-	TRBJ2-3	CASSREITDTQYF	TGTGCCAGCAGCAGGGAAATCACAGATACGCAGTATTTT
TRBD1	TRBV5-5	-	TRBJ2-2	CASSLGGQVYTGELFF	TGTGCCAGCAGCCTCGGGGGACAGGTGTACACCGGGGAGCTGTTTTTT
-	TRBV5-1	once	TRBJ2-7	CASSLGPSSGEQYF	TGCGCCAGCAGCTTGGGACCGAGCTCGGGCGAGCAGTACTTC
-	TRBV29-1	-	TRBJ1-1	CSVEGNTEAFF	TGCAGCGTGGAGGGGAACACTGAAGCTTTCTTT
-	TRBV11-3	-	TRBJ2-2	CASSSRVSGELFF	TGTGCCAGCAGCTCCCGCGTTTCCGGGGAGCTGTTTTTT
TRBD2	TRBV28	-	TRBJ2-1	CASSLPLAGHNEQFF	TGTGCCAGCAGTTTACCTTTAGCGGGACACAATGAGCAGTTCTTC
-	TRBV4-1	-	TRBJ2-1	CASSQYYGSYNEQFF	TGCGCCAGCAGCCAATATTACGGGAGCTACAATGAGCAGTTCTTC
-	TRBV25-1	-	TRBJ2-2	CASSDDGRAAGELFF	TGTGCCAGCAGTGACGATGGGCGGGCGGCCGGGGAGCTGTTTTTT
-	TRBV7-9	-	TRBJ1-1	CASSFTGTSAEAFF	TGTGCCAGCAGCTTTACCGGGACTTCCGCTGAAGCTTTCTTT
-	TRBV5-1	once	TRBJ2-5	CASSRGTVRQETQYF	TGCGCCAGCAGCCGGGGGACGGTGAGACAAGAGACCCAGTACTTC
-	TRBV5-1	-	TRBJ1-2	CASSPPTNYGYTF	TGCGCCAGCAGCCCCCCTACTAACTATGGCTACACCTTC
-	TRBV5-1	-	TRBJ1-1	CASRWGAENTEAFF	TGCGCCAGCAGGTGGGGGGCGGAGAACACTGAAGCTTTCTTT
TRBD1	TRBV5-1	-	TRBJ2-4	CASQPGQGDIQYF	TGCGCCAGCCAACCGGGACAGGGGGACATTCAGTACTTC
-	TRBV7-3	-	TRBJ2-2	CASKAQGGTGELFF	TGTGCCAGCAAGGCGCAGGGTGGAACCGGGGAGCTGTTTTTT
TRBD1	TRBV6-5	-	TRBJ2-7	CASSYTQGAGYEQYF	TGTGCCAGCAGTTACACTCAGGGGGCTGGCTACGAGCAGTACTTC
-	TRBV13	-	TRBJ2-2	CASSLGRAGELFF	TGTGCCAGCAGCTTAGGGAGGGCCGGGGAGCTGTTTTTT
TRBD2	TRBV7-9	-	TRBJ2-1	CASSPVAGGSYNEQFF	TGTGCCAGCAGCCCAGTAGCGGGAGGCTCCTACAATGAGCAGTTCTTC
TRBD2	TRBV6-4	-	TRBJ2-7	CASSDYQRDGSSYEQYF	TGTGCCAGCAGTGACTACCAGCGGGATGGGAGCTCCTACGAGCAGTACTTC
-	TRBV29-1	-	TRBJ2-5	CSVDSIGGTQYF	TGCAGCGTTGATAGTATCGGGGGGACCCAGTACTTC
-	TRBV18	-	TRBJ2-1	CASSPYSEFYNEQFF	TGTGCCAGCTCACCCTATAGCGAGTTCTACAATGAGCAGTTCTTC
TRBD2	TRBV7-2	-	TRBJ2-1	CASSLSRVRGENEQFF	TGTGCCAGCAGCTTATCCCGGGTCCGGGGGGAGAATGAGCAGTTCTTC
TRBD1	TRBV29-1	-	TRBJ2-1	CSVGGQALAYNEQFF	TGCAGCGTTGGGGGACAGGCCCTAGCCTACAATGAGCAGTTCTTC
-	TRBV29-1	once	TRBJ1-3	CSVEGDSSGNTIYF	TGCAGCGTTGAAGGGGATAGCTCTGGAAACACCATATATTTT
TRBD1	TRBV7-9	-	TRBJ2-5	CASSLAAGGAETQYF	TGTGCCAGCAGCTTAGCCGCAGGGGGCGCCGAGACCCAGTACTTC
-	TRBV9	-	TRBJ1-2	CASSVDSDYGYTF	TGTGCCAGCAGCGTAGATAGTGACTATGGCTACACCTTC
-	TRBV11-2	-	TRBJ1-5	CASSLGGNTGVGQPQHF	TGTGCCAGCAGCTTAGGGGGTAACACGGGGGTCGGTCAGCCCCAGCATTTT
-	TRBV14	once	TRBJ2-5	CASSGRARDETQYF	TGTGCCAGCAGTGGCCGCGCCAGGGACGAGACCCAGTACTTC
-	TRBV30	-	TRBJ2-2	CAWTQRPNTGELFF	TGTGCCTGGACCCAAAGGCCGAACACCGGGGAGCTGTTTTTT
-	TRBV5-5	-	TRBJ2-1	CASSLWDFLEGQFF	TGTGCCAGCAGCTTGTGGGACTTCCTAGAGGGGCAGTTCTTC
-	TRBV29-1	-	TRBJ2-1	CSVGQGGNEQFF	TGCAGCGTTGGACAGGGAGGCAATGAGCAGTTCTTC
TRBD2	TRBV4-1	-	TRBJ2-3	CASSQESAAGGPSNTQYF	TGCGCCAGCAGCCAAGAATCTGCGGCGGGAGGGCCGTCAAATACGCAGTATTTT
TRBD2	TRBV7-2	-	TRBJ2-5	CASSLRGGSGETQYF	TGTGCCAGCAGCTTAAGGGGCGGGAGTGGGGAGACCCAGTACTTC
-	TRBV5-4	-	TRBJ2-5	CASSLKASGWGETQYF	TGTGCCAGCAGCTTGAAGGCGTCAGGCTGGGGAGAGACCCAGTACTTC
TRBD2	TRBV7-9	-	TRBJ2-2	CAGTSGRGAGELFF	TGTGCCGGTACTAGCGGGAGAGGGGCCGGGGAGCTGTTTTTT
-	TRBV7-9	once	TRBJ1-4	CASSYGGEKLFF	TGTGCCAGCAGCTACGGGGGGGAAAAACTGTTTTTT
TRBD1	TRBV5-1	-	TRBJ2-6	CASSLLGQGSGANVLTF	TGCGCCAGCAGCTTGTTGGGACAGGGGTCTGGGGCCAACGTCCTGACTTTC
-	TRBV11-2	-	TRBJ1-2	CASSLVWASYGYTF	TGTGCCAGCAGCTTAGTTTGGGCCTCCTATGGCTACACCTTC
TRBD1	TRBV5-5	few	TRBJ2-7	CASRRQGGGYEQYF	TGTGCCAGCAGAAGACAGGGCGGCGGCTACGAGCAGTACTTC
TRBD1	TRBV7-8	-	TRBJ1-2	CASSLNLQGGNGYTF	TGTGCCAGCAGCTTAAACCTCCAGGGGGGCAATGGCTACACCTTC
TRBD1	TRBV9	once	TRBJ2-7	CASSTGQGGSYEQYF	TGTGCCAGCAGCACCGGACAGGGGGGTTCCTACGAGCAGTACTTC
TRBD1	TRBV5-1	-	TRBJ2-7	CASSGPGQGTGEQYF	TGCGCCAGCAGCGGGCCGGGACAGGGTACAGGTGAGCAGTACTTC
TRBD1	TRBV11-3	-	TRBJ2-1	CASSNRDRYNEQFF	TGTGCCAGCAGCAACCGGGACAGGTACAATGAGCAGTTCTTC
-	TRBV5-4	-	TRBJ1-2	CASSLFWANYGYTF	TGTGCCAGCAGCTTGTTTTGGGCTAACTATGGCTACACCTTC
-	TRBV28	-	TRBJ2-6	CASNQRSGANVLTF	TGTGCCAGCAACCAAAGGTCTGGGGCCAACGTCCTGACTTTC
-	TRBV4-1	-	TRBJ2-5	CASSQDWAQETQYF	TGCGCCAGCAGCCAAGATTGGGCCCAAGAGACCCAGTACTTC
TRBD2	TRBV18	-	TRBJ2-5	CASSPRSGSHQETQYF	TGTGCCAGCTCACCGCGAAGCGGGAGTCACCAAGAGACCCAGTACTTC
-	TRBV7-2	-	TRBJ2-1	CASSLGESYNEQFF	TGTGCCAGCAGCTTAGGTGAGTCGTACAATGAGCAGTTCTTC
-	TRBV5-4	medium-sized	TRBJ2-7	CASSSEAYEQYF	TGTGCCAGCAGCTCAGAAGCATACGAGCAGTACTTC
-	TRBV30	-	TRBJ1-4	CAWSLGAANEKLFF	TGTGCCTGGAGTCTGGGCGCAGCTAATGAAAAACTGTTTTTT
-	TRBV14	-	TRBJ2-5	CASSHFSRVDFGETQYF	TGTGCCAGCAGCCATTTTTCCAGGGTCGATTTCGGAGAGACCCAGTACTTC
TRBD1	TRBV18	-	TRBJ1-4	CASSQSGTATNEKLFF	TGTGCCAGCTCACAGTCCGGGACAGCAACTAATGAAAAACTGTTTTTT
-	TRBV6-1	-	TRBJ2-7	CASSVGGLSYEQYF	TGTGCCAGCAGTGTGGGGGGTCTATCCTACGAGCAGTACTTC
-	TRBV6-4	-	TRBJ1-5	CASSDADRRHQPQHF	TGTGCCAGCAGTGACGCCGACAGGCGCCATCAGCCCCAGCATTTT
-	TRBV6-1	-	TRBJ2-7	CASSPTGPPYEQYF	TGTGCCAGCAGTCCAACCGGGCCCCCCTACGAGCAGTACTTC
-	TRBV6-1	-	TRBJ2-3	CAITRAASTDTQYF	TGTGCCATAACAAGAGCGGCTTCCACAGATACGCAGTATTTT